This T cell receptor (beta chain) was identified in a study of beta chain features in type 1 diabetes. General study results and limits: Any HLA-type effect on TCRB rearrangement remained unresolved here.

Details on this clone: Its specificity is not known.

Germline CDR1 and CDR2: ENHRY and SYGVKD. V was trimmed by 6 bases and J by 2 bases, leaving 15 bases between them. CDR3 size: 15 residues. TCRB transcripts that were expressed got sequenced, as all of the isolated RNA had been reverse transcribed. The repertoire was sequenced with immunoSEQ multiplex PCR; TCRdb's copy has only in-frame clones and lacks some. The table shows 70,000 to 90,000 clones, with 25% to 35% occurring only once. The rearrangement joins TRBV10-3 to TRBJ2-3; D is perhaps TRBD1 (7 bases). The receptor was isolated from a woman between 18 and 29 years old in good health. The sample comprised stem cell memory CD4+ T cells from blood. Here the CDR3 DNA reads TGTGCCATCAGAGACACAGGGGACTCCACAGATACGCAGTATTTT. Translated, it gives CAIRDTGDSTDTQYF.